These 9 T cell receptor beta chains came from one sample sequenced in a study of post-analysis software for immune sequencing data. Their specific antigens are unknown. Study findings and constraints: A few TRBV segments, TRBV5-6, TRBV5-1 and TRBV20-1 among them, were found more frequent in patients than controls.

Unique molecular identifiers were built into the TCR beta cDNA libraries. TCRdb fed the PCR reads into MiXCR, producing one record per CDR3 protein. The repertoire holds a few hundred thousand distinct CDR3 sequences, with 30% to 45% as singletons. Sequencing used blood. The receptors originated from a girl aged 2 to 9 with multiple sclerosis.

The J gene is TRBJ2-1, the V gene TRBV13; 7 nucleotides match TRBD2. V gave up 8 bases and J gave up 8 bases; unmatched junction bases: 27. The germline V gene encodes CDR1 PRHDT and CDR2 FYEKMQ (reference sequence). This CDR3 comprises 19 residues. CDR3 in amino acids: CASQAAGGLMRGGDDEQFF. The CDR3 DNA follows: TGTGCCAGCCAAGCAGCCGGGGGGTTGATGCGGGGAGGGGACGATGAGCAGTTCTTC. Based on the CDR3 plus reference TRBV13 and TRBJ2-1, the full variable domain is AAGVIQSPRHLIKEKRETATLKCYPIPRHDTVYWYQQGPGQDPQFLISFYEKMQSDKGSIPDRFSAQQFSDYHSELNMSSLELGDSALYFCASQAAGGLMRGGDDEQFFGPGTRLTVL.

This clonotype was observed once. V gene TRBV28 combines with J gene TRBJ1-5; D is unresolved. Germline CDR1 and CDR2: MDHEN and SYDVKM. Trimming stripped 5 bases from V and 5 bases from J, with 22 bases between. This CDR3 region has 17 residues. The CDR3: CASSRPGYKGMHQPQHF. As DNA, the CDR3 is TGTGCCAGCAGTAGACCGGGGTACAAGGGCATGCATCAGCCCCAGCATTTT.

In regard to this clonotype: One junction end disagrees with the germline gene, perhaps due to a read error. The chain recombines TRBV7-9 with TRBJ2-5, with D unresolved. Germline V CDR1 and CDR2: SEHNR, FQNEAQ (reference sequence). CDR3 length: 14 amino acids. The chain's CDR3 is CASSLAPNQETRYF. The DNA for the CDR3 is TGTGCCAGCAGCTTAGCGCCAAACCAAGAGACCCGGTACTTC. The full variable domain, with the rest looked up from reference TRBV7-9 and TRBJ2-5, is DTGVSQNPRHKITKRGQNVTFRCDPISEHNRLYWYRQTLGQGPEFLTYFQNEAQLEKSRLLSDRFSAERPKGSFSTLEIQRTEQGDSAMYLCASSLAPNQETRYFGPGTRLLVL.

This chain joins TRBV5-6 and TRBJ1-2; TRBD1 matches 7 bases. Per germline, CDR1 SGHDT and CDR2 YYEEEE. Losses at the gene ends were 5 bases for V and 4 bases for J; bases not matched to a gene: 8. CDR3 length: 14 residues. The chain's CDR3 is CASRRRQGFYGYTF. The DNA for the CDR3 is TGTGCCAGCAGACGGAGACAGGGCTTCTATGGCTACACCTTC.

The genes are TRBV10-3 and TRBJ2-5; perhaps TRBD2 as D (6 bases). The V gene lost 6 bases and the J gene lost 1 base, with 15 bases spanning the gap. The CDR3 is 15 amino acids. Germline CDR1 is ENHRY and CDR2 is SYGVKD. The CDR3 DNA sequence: TGTGCCATCAGCCCTCTGGGGGGTGGCCAAGAGACCCAGTACTTC. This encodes CAISPLGGGQETQYF.

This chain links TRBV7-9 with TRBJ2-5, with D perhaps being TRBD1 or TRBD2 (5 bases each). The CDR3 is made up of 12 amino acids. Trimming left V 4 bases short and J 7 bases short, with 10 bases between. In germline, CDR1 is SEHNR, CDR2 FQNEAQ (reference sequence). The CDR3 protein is CASSSEGRTQYF. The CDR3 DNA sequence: TGTGCCAGCAGCTCAGAGGGGAGGACCCAGTACTTC.

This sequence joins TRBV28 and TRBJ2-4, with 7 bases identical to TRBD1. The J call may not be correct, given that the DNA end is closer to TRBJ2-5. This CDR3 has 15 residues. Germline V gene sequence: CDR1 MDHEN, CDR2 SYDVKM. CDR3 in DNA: TGTGCCAGCAGCACCAGAACAGGGGTTCAAGAGACCCAGTACTTC. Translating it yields CASSTRTGVQETQYF.

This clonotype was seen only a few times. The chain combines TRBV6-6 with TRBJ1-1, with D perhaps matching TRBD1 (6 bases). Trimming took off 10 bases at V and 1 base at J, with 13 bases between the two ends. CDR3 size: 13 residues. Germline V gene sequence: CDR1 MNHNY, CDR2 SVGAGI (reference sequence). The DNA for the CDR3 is TGTGCCACGACGACAGGCACGAACACTGAAGCTTTCTTT. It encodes CATTTGTNTEAFF.

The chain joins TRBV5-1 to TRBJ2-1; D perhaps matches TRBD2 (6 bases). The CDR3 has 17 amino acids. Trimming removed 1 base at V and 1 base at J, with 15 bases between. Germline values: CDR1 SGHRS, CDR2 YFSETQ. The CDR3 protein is CASSLNNGGESYNEQFF. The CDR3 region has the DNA TGCGCCAGCAGCTTGAATAACGGCGGGGAATCCTACAATGAGCAGTTCTTC.